The 21 T cell receptor beta chains given below trace back to one sample, sequenced in a study of cytomegalovirus exposure and HLA in healthy donors. Clones were sequenced by immunoSEQ multiplex PCR, and TCRdb holds only the in-frame ones, with some missing. The sample shows over 120,000 clones, approximately 90% of them seen only once. Sequenced material: PBMCs. These receptors were obtained from a woman aged 25 to 39 in good health and CMV-seropositive.

The rearrangement uses TRBV7-9 and TRBJ2-7; tentatively, D is TRBD2 (6 bases). The CDR3 loop spans 13 amino acids. V dropped 6 bases and J dropped 2 bases, with 11 bases sitting between them. Germline V lookup: CDR1 SEHNR, CDR2 FQNEAQ (reference sequence). CDR3 coding DNA: TGTGCCAGCAGGGGCAGGGAGGCCTACGAGCAGTACTTC. Its translation is CASRGREAYEQYF.

This chain uses TRBV7-9 with TRBJ2-1, with TRBD2 matching 16 bases. Germline assignment: CDR1 SEHNR and CDR2 FQNEAQ (reference sequence). The junction had 5 bases not matched to a gene; V was cut back by 5 bases and J by 1 base. CDR3 length equals 18 residues. The CDR3 DNA follows: TGTGCCAGCAGCGCCGGGACTAGCGGGGGGGCGTCCTACAATGAGCAGTTCTTC. Translating gives CASSAGTSGGASYNEQFF.

This clone was detected only once. The DNA for the CDR3 is TGTGCCACCAGCAGAGATATCAGGGGAATCAATGAAAAACTGTTTTTT. Its protein is CATSRDIRGINEKLFF. The rearrangement uses TRBV15 and TRBJ1-4; D possibly corresponds to TRBD1 (6 bases). The CDR3 has 16 amino acids. CDR1 and CDR2 from the germline V gene are LNHNV and YYDKDF (reference sequence). V was clipped by 0 bases and J by 5 bases, with 13 bases between them.

The chain is built from TRBV5-1 and TRBJ2-1; 10 bases line up with TRBD2. Germline V lookup: CDR1 SGHRS, CDR2 YFSETQ. J gave up 6 bases and V 0 bases, and 3 bases lay outside the gene matches. CDR3 size: 15 residues. This CDR3 is CASSLALAGVNEQFF. In DNA, the CDR3 is TGCGCCAGCAGCTTGGCGCTAGCGGGAGTCAATGAGCAGTTCTTC.

The rearrangement uses TRBV5-1 and TRBJ1-6; TRBD1 aligns across 10 bases. The CDR3 contains 15 residues. Trimming cost V 6 bases and J 8 bases; bases outside gene matches: 8. Per the germline V gene, CDR1 is SGHRS and CDR2 is YFSETQ. Here the CDR3 reads CASTTSGTGDSPLHF. The CDR3 coding sequence is TGCGCCAGCACTACATCCGGGACAGGGGATTCACCCCTCCACTTT.

The rearrangement links TRBV11-2 to TRBJ1-2, with unresolved D. V was trimmed by 1 base and J by 0 bases, leaving 6 bases between them. Germline CDR1 and CDR2: SGHAT and FQNNGV. The CDR3 runs 14 residues. The CDR3 DNA follows: TGTGCCAGCAGCTTAGGAGGAGCTAACTATGGCTACACCTTC. It is translated as CASSLGGANYGYTF.

The chain carries TRBV4-1 and TRBJ2-2, with 14 bases matching TRBD2. The CDR3 covers 20 residues. The V gene end was trimmed by 0 bases and the J gene end by 5 bases; junction bases not matched to a gene: 11. Germline CDR1 MGHRA, CDR2 YSYEKL. The CDR3 here is CASSQEGGLAGVPETGELFF. The CDR3 DNA reads as TGCGCCAGCAGCCAAGAAGGGGGACTAGCGGGGGTCCCGGAAACCGGGGAGCTGTTTTTT.

The CDR3 protein is CASSLTEGYTF. CDR3 DNA sequence: TGTGCCAGCAGCCTGACGGAGGGCTACACCTTC. The chain combines TRBV6-5 with TRBJ1-2; unclear D gene. CDR1 is MNHEY and CDR2 is SVGAGI in the germline V gene. The V end was cut by 6 bases, the J end by 8 bases, with 10 bases between. There are 11 residues in the CDR3.

The DNA of the CDR3 is TGTGCCAGCAGTTACCGGACTTTAGCCAAAAACATTCAGTACTTC. Residues: CASSYRTLAKNIQYF. This chain connects TRBV28 to TRBJ2-4, with D maybe TRBD2 (5 bases). V lost 4 bases and J lost 0, with 10 bases in between. Looked up from germline, CDR1 is MDHEN and CDR2 is SYDVKM. This CDR3 contains 15 residues.

This clone was found once. This sequence joins TRBV5-1 and TRBJ1-2, with D possibly being TRBD1 (6 bases). The germline V gene encodes CDR1 SGHRS and CDR2 YFSETQ. Trimming took off 2 bases at V and 7 bases at J, with 18 bases between the two ends. CDR3 length equals 15 residues. CDR3 sequence: CASSLIVRGKLGYTF. The CDR3, as DNA: TGCGCCAGCAGCTTAATCGTCAGGGGTAAACTTGGCTACACCTTC.

The genes are TRBV19 and TRBJ2-5, with D possibly matching TRBD1 (8 bases). The CDR3 is 15 amino acids. The V gene lost 7 bases and the J gene lost 5 bases, with 20 bases spanning the gap. Germline assignment: CDR1 LNHDA and CDR2 SQIVND (reference sequence). DNA of the CDR3: TGTGCCAGTACCACCCTACAGGGGGGGCGGGAGACCCAGTACTTC. This codes for CASTTLQGGRETQYF.

The rearrangement uses TRBV19 and TRBJ1-2; the D gene is possibly TRBD1 (5 bases). From germline, CDR1 is LNHDA and CDR2 SQIVND (reference sequence). The CDR3 runs 15 residues. Trimming removed 6 bases from V and 7 bases from J, with 21 bases in between. The CDR3 loop is CASRGRGKESSGYTF. CDR3 DNA sequence: TGTGCCAGTAGAGGGAGGGGAAAGGAGTCGAGTGGCTACACCTTC.

The V and J genes are TRBV13 and TRBJ2-7, with 10 bases that match TRBD1. The CDR3 is made up of 15 amino acids. The germline V gene has CDR1 PRHDT and CDR2 FYEKMQ (reference sequence). V gave up 4 bases and J gave up 4 bases; unmatched junction bases: 7. CDR3 loop: CASSSIGTGAYEQYF. The CDR3 DNA reads TGTGCCAGCAGCTCCATAGGGACAGGGGCTTACGAGCAGTACTTC.

The genes are TRBV5-5 and TRBJ2-7; D uncertain. The V gene's germline CDR1 is SGHKS and CDR2 YYEKEE (reference sequence). This CDR3 is 13 amino acids long. V lost 4 bases to trimming and J lost 5 bases, with 13 bases between them. The CDR3: CASSLTRFHEQYF. The CDR3 nucleotides are TGTGCCAGCAGCCTGACTCGGTTCCACGAGCAGTACTTC. Filled out from reference TRBV5-5 and TRBJ2-7, the complete variable domain reads DAGVTQSPTHLIKTRGQQVTLRCSPISGHKSVSWYQQVLGQGPQFIFQYYEKEERGRGNFPDRFSARQFPNYSSELNVNALLLGDSALYLCASSLTRFHEQYFGPGTRLTVT.

In its sample, this clone was seen once. DNA of the CDR3: TGTGCCAGCAGTTTGCTTAGGGAGGATTTGGGAGGCTACACCTTC. Translated: CASSLLREDLGGYTF. This sequence joins TRBV2 and TRBJ1-2; D remains ambiguous. Germline V lookup: CDR1 SNHLY, CDR2 FYNNEI. This CDR3 spans 15 amino acids. Between the trimmed V and J ends, which lost 5 bases and 8 bases, there was a span of 21 bases.

The gene calls are TRBV28 and TRBJ2-3, with 11 bases matching TRBD2. CDR1 is MDHEN and CDR2 is SYDVKM in the germline V gene. J lost 4 bases, V lost 3 bases, and 12 bases had no gene match. The CDR3 length is 18 residues. For the CDR3, the DNA is TGTGCCAGCAGTTTCAGGGCATTTAGCGGGGGGGCTTCAGATACGCAGTATTTT. This sequence encodes CASSFRAFSGGASDTQYF.

This rearrangement joins TRBV18 to TRBJ2-1; TRBD2 matches 12 bases. CDR1 is KGHSH and CDR2 is LQKENI in the germline V gene. The CDR3 is 13 residues long. The J segment lost 8 bases and the V segment lost 5 bases, leaving 1 base of the junction unmatched. The CDR3 DNA follows: TGTGCCAGCTCAAGACTAGCGGGGGATGAGCAGTTCTTC. It encodes CASSRLAGDEQFF.

This rearrangement joins TRBV5-5 to TRBJ2-3; D remains ambiguous. Germline CDR1 and CDR2: SGHKS and YYEKEE (reference sequence). This CDR3 is built from 13 residues. The ends were cut back, 4 bases at V and 6 bases at J, with 12 bases in the middle. The DNA for the CDR3 is TGTGCCAGCAGCCAACCCGCCCGGGATACGCAGTATTTT. Its translation: CASSQPARDTQYF.

The J gene is TRBJ2-2, the V gene TRBV11-2; perhaps TRBD1 as D (6 bases). The CDR3 totals 17 residues. The germline V gene has CDR1 SGHAT and CDR2 FQNNGV. Trimming cost V 8 bases and J 5 bases, with 24 bases left between them. The CDR3 nucleotides read TGTGCCAGCGCTTTAGGCAGATGGCAGGGGCGGACCGGGGAGCTGTTTTTT. This encodes CASALGRWQGRTGELFF.

The genes are TRBV5-1 and TRBJ2-1; D call uncertain. CDR1 and CDR2 from the germline V gene are SGHRS and YFSETQ. The germline V and J ends were trimmed by 0 bases and 5 bases, with 3 bases remaining between them. The CDR3 sequence is 12 residues long. CDR3 residues: CASSLVDNEQFF. The DNA for the CDR3 is TGCGCCAGCAGCTTGGTCGACAATGAGCAGTTCTTC. Full variable domain (outside the CDR3, taken from reference TRBV5-1 and TRBJ2-1): KAGVTQTPRYLIKTRGQQVTLSCSPISGHRSVSWYQQTPGQGLQFLFEYFSETQRNKGNFPGRFSGRQFSNSRSEMNVSTLELGDSALYLCASSLVDNEQFFGPGTRLTVL.

The J gene is TRBJ2-1, the V gene TRBV6-5, with 7 bases aligning to TRBD1. Germline CDR1 MNHEY, CDR2 SVGAGI. The CDR3 spans 15 residues. The V gene end was trimmed by 8 bases and the J gene end by 0 bases; junction bases not matched to a gene: 7. The CDR3 coding sequence is TGTGCCAGCCGACGGACAGGTCGCTCCTACAATGAGCAGTTCTTC. Translation: CASRRTGRSYNEQFF.